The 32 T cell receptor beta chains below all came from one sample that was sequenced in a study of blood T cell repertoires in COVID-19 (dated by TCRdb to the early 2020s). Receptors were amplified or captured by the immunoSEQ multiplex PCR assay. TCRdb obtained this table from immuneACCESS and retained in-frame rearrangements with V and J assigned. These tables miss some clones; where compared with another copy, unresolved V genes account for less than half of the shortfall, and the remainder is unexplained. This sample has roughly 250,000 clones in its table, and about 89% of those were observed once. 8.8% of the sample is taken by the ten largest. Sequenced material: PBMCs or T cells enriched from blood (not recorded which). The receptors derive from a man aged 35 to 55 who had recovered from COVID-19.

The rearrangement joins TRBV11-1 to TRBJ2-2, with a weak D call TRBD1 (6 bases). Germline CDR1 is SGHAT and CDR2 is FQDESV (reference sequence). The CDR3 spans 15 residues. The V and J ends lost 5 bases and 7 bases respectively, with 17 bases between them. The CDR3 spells CASSHIDIGGGELFF. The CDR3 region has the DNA TGTGCCAGCAGCCATATCGACATAGGGGGCGGGGAGCTGTTTTTT. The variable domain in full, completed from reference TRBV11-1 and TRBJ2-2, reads EAEVAQSPRYKITEKSQAVAFWCDPISGHATLYWYRQILGQGPELLVQFQDESVVDDSQLPKDRFSAERLKGVDSTLKIQPAELGDSAMYLCASSHIDIGGGELFFGEGSRLTVL.

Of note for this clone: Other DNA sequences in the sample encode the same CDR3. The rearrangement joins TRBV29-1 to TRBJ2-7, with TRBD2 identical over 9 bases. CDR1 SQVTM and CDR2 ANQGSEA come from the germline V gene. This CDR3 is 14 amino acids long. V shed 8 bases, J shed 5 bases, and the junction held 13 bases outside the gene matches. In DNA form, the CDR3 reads TGCAGCTCTCTTGGCGGGGGGGGAGACCACGAGCAGTACTTC. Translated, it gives CSSLGGGGDHEQYF.

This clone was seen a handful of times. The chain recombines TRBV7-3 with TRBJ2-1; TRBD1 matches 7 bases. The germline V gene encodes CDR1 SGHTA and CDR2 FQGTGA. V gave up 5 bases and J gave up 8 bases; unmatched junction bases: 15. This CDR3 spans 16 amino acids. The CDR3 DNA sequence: TGTGCCAGCAGCAAGGATATGGGACAGCCCTGGGATGAGCAGTTCTTC. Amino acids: CASSKDMGQPWDEQFF.

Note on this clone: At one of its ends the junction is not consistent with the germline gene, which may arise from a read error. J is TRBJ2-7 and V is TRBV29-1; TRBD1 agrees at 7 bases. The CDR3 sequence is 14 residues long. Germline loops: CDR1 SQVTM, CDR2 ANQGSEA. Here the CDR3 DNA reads TGCAGCGTTGCCCGAGACAGGGAATCTGGAAGGACCGTCTTC. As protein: CSVARDRESGRTVF.

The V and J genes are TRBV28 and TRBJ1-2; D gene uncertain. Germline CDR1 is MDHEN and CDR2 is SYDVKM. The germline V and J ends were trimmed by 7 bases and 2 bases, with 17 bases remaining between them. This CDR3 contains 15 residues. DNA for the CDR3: TGTGCCAGCACCCAACCGCGGGCAGTAAACTATGGCTACACCTTC. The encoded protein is CASTQPRAVNYGYTF.

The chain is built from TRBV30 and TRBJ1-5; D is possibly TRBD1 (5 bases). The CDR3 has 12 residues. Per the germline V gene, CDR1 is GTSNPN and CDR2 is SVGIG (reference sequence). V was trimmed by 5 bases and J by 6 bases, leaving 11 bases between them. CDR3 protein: CAWSGIAQPQHF. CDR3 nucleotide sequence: TGTGCCTGGTCAGGGATTGCTCAGCCCCAGCATTTT.

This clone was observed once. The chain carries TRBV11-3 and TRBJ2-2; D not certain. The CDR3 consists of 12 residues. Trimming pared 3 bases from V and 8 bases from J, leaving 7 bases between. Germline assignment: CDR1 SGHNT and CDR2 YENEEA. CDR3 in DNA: TGTGCCAGCAGCTTTTACGAGGGGGAGCTGTTTTTT. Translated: CASSFYEGELFF.

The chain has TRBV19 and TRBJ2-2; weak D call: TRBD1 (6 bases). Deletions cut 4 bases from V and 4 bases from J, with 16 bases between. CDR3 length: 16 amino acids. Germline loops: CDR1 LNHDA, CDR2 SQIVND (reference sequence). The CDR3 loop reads CASSRSKRTVTGELFF. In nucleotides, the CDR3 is TGTGCCAGTAGTAGAAGCAAAAGGACAGTCACCGGGGAGCTGTTTTTT.

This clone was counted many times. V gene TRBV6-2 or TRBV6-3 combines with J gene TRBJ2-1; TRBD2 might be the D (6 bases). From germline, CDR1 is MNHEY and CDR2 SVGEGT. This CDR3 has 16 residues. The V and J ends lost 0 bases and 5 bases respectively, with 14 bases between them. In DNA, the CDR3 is TGTGCCAGCAGTTACTCGAGACGGGAGACAGACAATGAGCAGTTCTTC. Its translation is CASSYSRRETDNEQFF.

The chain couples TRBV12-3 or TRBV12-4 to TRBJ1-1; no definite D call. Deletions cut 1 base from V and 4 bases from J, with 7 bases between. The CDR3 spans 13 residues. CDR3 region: CASSLGGSTEAFF. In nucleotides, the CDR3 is TGTGCCAGCAGTTTAGGTGGCAGCACTGAAGCTTTCTTT.

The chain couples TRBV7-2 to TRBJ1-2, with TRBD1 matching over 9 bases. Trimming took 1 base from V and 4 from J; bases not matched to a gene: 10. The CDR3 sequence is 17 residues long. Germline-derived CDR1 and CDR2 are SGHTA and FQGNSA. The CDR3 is CASSLGGDRVESYGYTF. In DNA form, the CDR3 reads TGTGCCAGCAGCTTAGGGGGGGACAGGGTGGAGAGCTATGGCTACACCTTC.

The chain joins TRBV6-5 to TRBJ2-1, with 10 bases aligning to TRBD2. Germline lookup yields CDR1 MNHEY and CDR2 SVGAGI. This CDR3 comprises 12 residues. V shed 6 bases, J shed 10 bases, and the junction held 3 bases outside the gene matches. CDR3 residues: CASRGLAREQFF. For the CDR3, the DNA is TGTGCCAGCAGGGGACTAGCGAGGGAGCAGTTCTTC.

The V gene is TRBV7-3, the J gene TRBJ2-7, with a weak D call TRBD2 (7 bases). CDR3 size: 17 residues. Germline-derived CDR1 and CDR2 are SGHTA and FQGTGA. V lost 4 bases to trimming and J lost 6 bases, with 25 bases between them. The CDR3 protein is CASSSPGGGYLMGEQYF. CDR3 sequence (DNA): TGTGCCAGCAGCTCGCCGGGGGGCGGATACCTTATGGGCGAGCAGTACTTC.

The CDR3 DNA reads TGTGCCAGCAGCCCCCGAACGGACAGGGCCGCCGGGGAGCTGTTTTTT. This translates into CASSPRTDRAAGELFF. The chain recombines TRBV5-4 with TRBJ2-2; TRBD1 matches 8 bases. This CDR3 contains 16 residues. The ends lost 4 bases at V and 6 bases at J; junction bases unmatched: 11. Germline V gene data show CDR1 as SGHNT and CDR2 as YYREEE (reference sequence).

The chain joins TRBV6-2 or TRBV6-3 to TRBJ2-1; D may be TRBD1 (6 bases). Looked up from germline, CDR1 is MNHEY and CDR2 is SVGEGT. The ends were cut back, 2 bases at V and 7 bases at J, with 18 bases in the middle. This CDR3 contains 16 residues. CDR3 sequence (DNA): TGTGCCAGCAGTTACCTCCAGGGGTCTGTCATTAATGAGCAGTTCTTC. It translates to CASSYLQGSVINEQFF.

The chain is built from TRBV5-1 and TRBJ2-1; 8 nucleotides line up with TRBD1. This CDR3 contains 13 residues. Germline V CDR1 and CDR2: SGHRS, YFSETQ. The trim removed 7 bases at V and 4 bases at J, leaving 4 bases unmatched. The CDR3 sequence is CASSGQGYNEQFF. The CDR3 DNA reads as TGCGCCAGCTCCGGACAGGGTTACAATGAGCAGTTCTTC. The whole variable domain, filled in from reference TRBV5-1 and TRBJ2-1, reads KAGVTQTPRYLIKTRGQQVTLSCSPISGHRSVSWYQQTPGQGLQFLFEYFSETQRNKGNFPGRFSGRQFSNSRSEMNVSTLELGDSALYLCASSGQGYNEQFFGPGTRLTVL.

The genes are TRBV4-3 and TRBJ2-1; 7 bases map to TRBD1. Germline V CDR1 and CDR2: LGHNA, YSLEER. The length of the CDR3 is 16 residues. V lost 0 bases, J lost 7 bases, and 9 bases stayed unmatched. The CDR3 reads CASSQDPQGVSNEQFF. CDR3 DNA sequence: TGCGCCAGCAGCCAAGATCCCCAGGGGGTCTCGAATGAGCAGTTCTTC.

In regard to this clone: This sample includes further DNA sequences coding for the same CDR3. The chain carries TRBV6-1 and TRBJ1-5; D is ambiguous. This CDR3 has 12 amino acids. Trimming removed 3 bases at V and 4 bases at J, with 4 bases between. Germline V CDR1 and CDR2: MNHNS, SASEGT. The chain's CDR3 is CASSDPNQPQHF. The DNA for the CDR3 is TGTGCCAGCAGTGATCCTAATCAGCCCCAGCATTTT.

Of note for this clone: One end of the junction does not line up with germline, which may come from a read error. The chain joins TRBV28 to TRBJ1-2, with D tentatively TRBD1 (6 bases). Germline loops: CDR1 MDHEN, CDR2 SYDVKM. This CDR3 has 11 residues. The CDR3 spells CASSDWTQGSF. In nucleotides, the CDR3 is TGTGCCAGCAGCGATTGGACCCAGGGGTCCTTC.

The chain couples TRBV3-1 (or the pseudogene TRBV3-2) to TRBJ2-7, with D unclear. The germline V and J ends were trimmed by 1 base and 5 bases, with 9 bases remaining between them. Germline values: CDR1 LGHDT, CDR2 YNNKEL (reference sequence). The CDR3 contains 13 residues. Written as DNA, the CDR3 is TGTGCCAGCAGCCAAGGAAAGAGCCACGAGCAGTACTTC. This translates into CASSQGKSHEQYF.

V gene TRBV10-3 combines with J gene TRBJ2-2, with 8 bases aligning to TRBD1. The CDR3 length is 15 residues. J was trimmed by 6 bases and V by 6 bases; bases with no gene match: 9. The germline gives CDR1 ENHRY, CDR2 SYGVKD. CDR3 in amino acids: CAISPGQGEAGELFF. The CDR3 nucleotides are TGTGCCATCAGCCCCGGACAGGGAGAGGCCGGGGAGCTGTTTTTT.

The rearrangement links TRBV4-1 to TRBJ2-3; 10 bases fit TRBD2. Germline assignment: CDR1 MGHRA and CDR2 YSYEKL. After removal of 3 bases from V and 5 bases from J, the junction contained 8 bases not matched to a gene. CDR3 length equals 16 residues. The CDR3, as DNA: TGCGCCAGCAGCCAGGAGAGCGGGGGGGGGATAGATACGCAGTATTTT. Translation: CASSQESGGGIDTQYF.

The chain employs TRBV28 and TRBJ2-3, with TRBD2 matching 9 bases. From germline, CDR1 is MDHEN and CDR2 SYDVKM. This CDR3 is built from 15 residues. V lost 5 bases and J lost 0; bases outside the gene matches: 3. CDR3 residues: CASSRGTSSTDTQYF. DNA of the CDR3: TGTGCCAGCAGTAGAGGGACTAGCAGCACAGATACGCAGTATTTT. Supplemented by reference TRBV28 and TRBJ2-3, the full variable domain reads DVKVTQSSRYLVKRTGEKVFLECVQDMDHENMFWYRQDPGLGLRLIYFSYDVKMKEKGDIPEGYSVSREKKERFSLILESASTNQTSMYLCASSRGTSSTDTQYFGPGTRLTVL.

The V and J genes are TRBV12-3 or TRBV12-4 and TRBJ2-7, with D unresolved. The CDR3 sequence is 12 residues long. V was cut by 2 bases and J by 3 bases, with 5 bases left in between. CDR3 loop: CASSLLGYEQYF. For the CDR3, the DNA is TGTGCCAGCAGTTTACTAGGCTACGAGCAGTACTTC.

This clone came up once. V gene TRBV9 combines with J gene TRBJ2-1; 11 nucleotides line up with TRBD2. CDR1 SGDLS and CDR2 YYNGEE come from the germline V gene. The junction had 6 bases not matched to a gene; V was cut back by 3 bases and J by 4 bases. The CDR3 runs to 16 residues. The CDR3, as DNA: TGTGCCAGCAGCGAAATGGGACTAGCGGTGTACAATGAGCAGTTCTTC. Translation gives CASSEMGLAVYNEQFF.

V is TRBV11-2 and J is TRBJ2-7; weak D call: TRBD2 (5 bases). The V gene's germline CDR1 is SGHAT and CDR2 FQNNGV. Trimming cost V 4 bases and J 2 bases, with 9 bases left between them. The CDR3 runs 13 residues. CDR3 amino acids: CASSSQEAYEQYF. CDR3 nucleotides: TGTGCCAGCAGCTCCCAGGAGGCCTACGAGCAGTACTTC.

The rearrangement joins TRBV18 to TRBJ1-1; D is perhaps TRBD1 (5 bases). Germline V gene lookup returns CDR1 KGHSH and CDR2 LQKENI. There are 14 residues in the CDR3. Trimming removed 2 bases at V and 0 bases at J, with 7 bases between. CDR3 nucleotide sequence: TGTGCCAGCTCACCAGACAGCTTGAACACTGAAGCTTTCTTT. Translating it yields CASSPDSLNTEAFF.

This chain's CDR3 is CASSQNMNTEAFF. CDR3 nucleotide sequence: TGTGCCAGCAGCCAGAATATGAACACTGAAGCTTTCTTT. The rearrangement joins TRBV7-6 to TRBJ1-1, with D unclear. CDR1 is SGHVS, CDR2 FNYEAQ, per germline. V was shortened by 5 bases and J by 0 bases, with 7 bases between the two germline ends. The CDR3 consists of 13 residues.

For the CDR3, the DNA is TGTGCCAGTAGTACCTACTACCGGCGTGAGGACAGGGAATACCTCGGCACAGATACGCAGTATTTT. It codes for CASSTYYRREDREYLGTDTQYF. The chain joins TRBV19 to TRBJ2-3, with TRBD1 identical over 8 bases. Germline V lookup: CDR1 LNHDA, CDR2 SQIVND (reference sequence). J gave up 1 base and V 4 bases, and 25 bases lay outside the gene matches. CDR3 length equals 22 residues.

The CDR3 bases are TGTGCCAGCAGTTTACCTGGTCTTCGACTGGCTGGGGCCAACGTCCTGACTTTC. Protein: CASSLPGLRLAGANVLTF. The V and J genes are TRBV28 and TRBJ2-6; D is unresolved. The V and J ends lost 2 bases and 2 bases respectively, with 16 bases between them. The CDR3 has 18 residues. CDR1 and CDR2 from the germline V gene are MDHEN and SYDVKM.

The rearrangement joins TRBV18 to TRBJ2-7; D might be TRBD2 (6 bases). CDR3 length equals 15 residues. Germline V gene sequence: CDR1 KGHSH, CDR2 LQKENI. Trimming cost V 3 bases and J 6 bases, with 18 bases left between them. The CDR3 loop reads CASSPGSGRWAEQYF. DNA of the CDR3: TGTGCCAGCTCACCCGGCTCTGGGAGGTGGGCCGAGCAGTACTTC.

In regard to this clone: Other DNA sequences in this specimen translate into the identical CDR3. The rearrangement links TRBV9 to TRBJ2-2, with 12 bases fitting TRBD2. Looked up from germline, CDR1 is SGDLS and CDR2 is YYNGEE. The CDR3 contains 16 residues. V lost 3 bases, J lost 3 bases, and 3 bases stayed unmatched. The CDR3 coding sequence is TGTGCCAGCAGCGCCCGACTAGCGGGAGACACCGGGGAGCTGTTTTTT. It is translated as CASSARLAGDTGELFF.